This TCR beta chain was captured by sequencing in a study of blood T cell repertoires in COVID-19. Clones were read by immunoSEQ multiplex PCR, and TCRdb kept only the in-frame ones, dropping some. The sample lists about 400,000 clones, 88% seen once, with 2% to 2.5% in the top ten. Germline CDR1 reads LNHDA; CDR2 reads SQIVND (reference sequence). V shed 3 bases, J shed 6 bases, and the junction held 9 bases outside the gene matches. The CDR3 is made up of 16 amino acids. V and J are TRBV19 and TRBJ1-5; 9 nucleotides line up with TRBD1. The clonotype was recovered from a woman aged 40 to 50 with acute COVID-19. The sample taken for sequencing was PBMCs or T cells enriched from blood (not recorded which). The CDR3 region is CASSISHRGRGQPQHF. In DNA, the CDR3 is TGTGCCAGTAGTATTAGTCACAGGGGGCGAGGTCAGCCCCAGCATTTT.